Below, 5 T cell receptor beta chains from the same sample are listed, as sequenced in a study of blood T cell repertoires in COVID-19. The assay was immunoSEQ multiplex PCR, and TCRdb's table has in-frame clones only and misses some. The data contain 130,000 or so clones, over 80% of them singletons. The sample consisted of peripheral blood. The receptor source for this set is a man aged 60 to 69 with active or convalescent COVID-19.

The chain is built from TRBV28 and TRBJ1-2, with a possible D match to TRBD1 (5 bases). The CDR3 is 14 residues long. V lost 3 bases and J 8 bases, leaving 16 bases between the germline ends. The germline V gene has CDR1 MDHEN and CDR2 SYDVKM. In DNA form, the CDR3 reads TGTGCCAGCAGTTTGACGGTCTCCTCAGGGGGCTACACCTTC. This encodes CASSLTVSSGGYTF.

V and J are TRBV28 and TRBJ2-7; 9 bases are shared with TRBD1. The CDR3 has 23 residues. Losses at the gene ends were 1 base for V and 0 bases for J; bases not matched to a gene: 25. Germline V gene sequence: CDR1 MDHEN, CDR2 SYDVKM. In DNA form, the CDR3 reads TGTGCCAGCAGTTTATTCCCGGGACAGGGATTCTCTCCGACCCAGCTCAACTCCTACGAGCAGTACTTC. This sequence encodes CASSLFPGQGFSPTQLNSYEQYF.

Only one count was recorded for this clone. The chain is built from TRBV28 and TRBJ1-2, with a tentative D call TRBD1 (6 bases). CDR1 and CDR2 (germline): MDHEN, SYDVKM. The CDR3 has 12 residues. V shed 5 bases and J shed 6 bases, with 10 bases lying between them. The CDR3 reads CASSKQGNGYTF. Here the CDR3 DNA reads TGTGCCAGCAGTAAACAGGGAAATGGCTACACCTTC.

The chain is built from TRBV6-5 and TRBJ1-1; weak D call: TRBD1 (5 bases). Germline V gives CDR1 MNHEY, CDR2 SVGAGI. V was pared by 6 bases and J by 7 bases, with 18 bases between. The CDR3 runs 14 residues. In nucleotides, the CDR3 is TGTGCCAGCAGCCTCCATAGGGGTAGCCTTGAAGCTTTCTTT. This codes for CASSLHRGSLEAFF.

The chain combines TRBV18 with TRBJ1-2; 8 positions match TRBD1. V shed 3 bases, J shed 8 bases, and the junction held 8 bases outside the gene matches. Germline loops: CDR1 KGHSH, CDR2 LQKENI. CDR3 size: 14 residues. CDR3 in amino acids: CASSPPDRVDGYTF. The DNA for the CDR3 is TGTGCCAGCTCACCCCCGGACAGGGTGGACGGCTACACCTTC.